The clone carrying this TCR beta chain was counted a few times. Per germline, CDR1 LGHDT and CDR2 YNNKEL (reference sequence). The junction had 7 bases not matched to a gene; V was cut back by 0 bases and J by 5 bases. The CDR3 length is 17 residues. This sample is drawn from a study of T cells of healthy individuals. Using its own MiXCR run on the 5' RACE reads, TCRdb lists one record per CDR3 protein. The sample contains tens of thousands of distinct CDR3 sequences, approximately 4.5% of which appear only once. The chain uses TRBV3-1 and TRBJ2-1, with 10 nucleotides matching TRBD2. The receptor was derived from a human donor in good health. The CDR3 spells CASSQDWSGGADNEQFF. DNA of the CDR3: TGTGCCAGCAGCCAAGATTGGAGCGGGGGGGCTGACAATGAGCAGTTCTTC.